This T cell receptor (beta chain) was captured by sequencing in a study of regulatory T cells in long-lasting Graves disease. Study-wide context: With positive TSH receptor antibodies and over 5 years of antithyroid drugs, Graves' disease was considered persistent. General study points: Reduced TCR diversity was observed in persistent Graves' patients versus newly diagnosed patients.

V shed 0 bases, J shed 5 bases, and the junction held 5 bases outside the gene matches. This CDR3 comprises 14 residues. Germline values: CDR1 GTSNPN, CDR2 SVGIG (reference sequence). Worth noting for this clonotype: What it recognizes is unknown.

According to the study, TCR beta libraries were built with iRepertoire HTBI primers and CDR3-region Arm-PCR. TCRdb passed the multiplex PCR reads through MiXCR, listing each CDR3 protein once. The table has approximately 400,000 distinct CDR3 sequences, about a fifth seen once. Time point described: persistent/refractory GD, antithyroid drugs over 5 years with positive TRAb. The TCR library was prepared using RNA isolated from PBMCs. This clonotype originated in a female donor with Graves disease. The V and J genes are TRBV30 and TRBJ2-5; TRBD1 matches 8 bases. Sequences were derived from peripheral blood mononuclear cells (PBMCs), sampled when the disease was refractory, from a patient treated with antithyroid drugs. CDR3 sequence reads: CAWSVRQGLETQYF. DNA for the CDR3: TGTGCCTGGAGTGTAAGACAGGGGTTGGAGACCCAGTACTTC.